The 29 T cell receptor beta chains below come from one sample, sequenced in a study of cytotoxic CD8 clonotypes in ibrutinib-treated CLL. The repertoire was sequenced with immunoSEQ multiplex PCR; TCRdb's copy has only in-frame clones and lacks some. The sample has about 200,000 clones; about 72% are singletons. The material sequenced was PBMCs, taken after 24 months of ibrutinib treatment. The receptors shown here come from a human donor with chronic lymphocytic leukemia.

The chain couples TRBV15 to TRBJ2-7, with no clear D. Germline V gene data show CDR1 as LNHNV and CDR2 as YYDKDF (reference sequence). There are 13 residues in the CDR3. V was shortened by 3 bases and J by 2 bases, with 8 bases between the two germline ends. The CDR3 loop reads CATSRPATYEQYF. In DNA form, the CDR3 reads TGTGCCACCAGCAGGCCAGCCACCTACGAGCAGTACTTC. Full variable domain (rest looked up from reference TRBV15 and TRBJ2-7): DAMVIQNPRYQVTQFGKPVTLSCSQTLNHNVMYWYQQKSSQAPKLLFHYYDKDFNNEADTPDNFQSRRPNTSFCFLDIRSPGLGDTAMYLCATSRPATYEQYFGPGTRLTVT.

This clone came up a few times. This chain joins TRBV9 and TRBJ2-1; D ambiguous. Germline lookup yields CDR1 SGDLS and CDR2 YYNGEE. The CDR3 loop spans 12 amino acids. Between the trimmed V and J ends, which lost 4 bases and 7 bases, there was a span of 9 bases. CDR3 protein: CASSPRLNEQFF. The CDR3 DNA is TGTGCCAGCAGCCCCCGGCTGAATGAGCAGTTCTTC.

This chain connects TRBV14 to TRBJ2-7; D gene unclear. CDR1 SGHDN and CDR2 FVKESK come from the germline V gene. The CDR3 is 12 amino acids. The ends were cut back, 4 bases at V and 4 bases at J, with 8 bases in the middle. This CDR3 is CASSLQVYEQYF. CDR3 nucleotide sequence: TGTGCCAGCAGCCTCCAGGTATACGAGCAGTACTTC.

The chain couples TRBV10-3 to TRBJ1-2; no clear D. The CDR3 is 14 residues long. Germline loops: CDR1 ENHRY, CDR2 SYGVKD. V was shortened by 0 bases and J by 8 bases, with 13 bases between the two germline ends. The CDR3, as DNA: TGTGCCATCAGTGAGTCGGCCAGCCGGAGAGGCTACACCTTC. Its protein is CAISESASRRGYTF.

The chain is built from TRBV19 and TRBJ2-1; possibly TRBD1 for D (6 bases). The CDR3 runs 12 residues. Between the trimmed V and J ends, which lost 8 bases and 2 bases, there was a span of 7 bases. Germline V gives CDR1 LNHDA, CDR2 SQIVND (reference sequence). The CDR3: CASGTTYNEQFF. CDR3 DNA: TGTGCCAGTGGGACAACCTACAATGAGCAGTTCTTC.

This clone has more than one count but fewer than ten. V is TRBV30 and J is TRBJ1-5, with D perhaps matching TRBD1 (6 bases). The CDR3 loop spans 13 amino acids. Germline lookup yields CDR1 GTSNPN and CDR2 SVGIG (reference sequence). V lost 5 bases and J 0 bases, leaving 8 bases between the germline ends. This CDR3 is CAWADSSNQPQHF. DNA for the CDR3: TGTGCCTGGGCGGACAGTAGCAATCAGCCCCAGCATTTT.

The V and J genes are TRBV30 and TRBJ2-7; no clear D. The CDR3 extends over 13 amino acids. Germline loops: CDR1 GTSNPN, CDR2 SVGIG (reference sequence). V lost 1 base and J lost 7, with 14 bases in between. CDR3 bases: TGTGCCTGGAGTGCTTCTAGAACTCGAGAGCAGTACTTC. This translates into CAWSASRTREQYF.

The rearrangement links TRBV7-2 to TRBJ2-6; D unclear. This CDR3 is 15 amino acids long. V was trimmed by 3 bases and J by 1 base, leaving 7 bases between them. The V gene's germline CDR1 is SGHTA and CDR2 FQGNSA. CDR3: CASSLSSSGANVLTF. The CDR3 coding sequence is TGTGCCAGCAGCTTGAGCTCATCTGGGGCCAACGTCCTGACTTTC.

The gene calls are TRBV25-1 and TRBJ1-2; 10 bases are shared with TRBD1. The J segment lost 6 bases and the V segment lost 3 bases, leaving 16 bases of the junction unmatched. The CDR3 is 18 residues long. Per germline, CDR1 MGHDK and CDR2 SYGVNS. The CDR3 nucleotides are TGTGCCAGCAGTGACAGGACAGGGGGGGACCTATTTTTCCATGGCTACACCTTC. Amino acids: CASSDRTGGDLFFHGYTF.

This clone was picked up a small number of times. The chain has TRBV27 and TRBJ2-1; a weak D match, TRBD1 (6 bases). CDR1 MNHEY and CDR2 SMNVEV come from the germline V gene (reference sequence). CDR3 length: 12 amino acids. V lost 5 bases and J lost 5, with 7 bases in between. CDR3 sequence: CASSRTDNEQFF. Here the CDR3 DNA reads TGTGCCAGCAGTCGGACAGACAATGAGCAGTTCTTC.

The DNA for the CDR3 is TGTGCCAGCAGCGCCGGGACTACCTACGAGCAGTACTTC. Translation gives CASSAGTTYEQYF. The chain couples TRBV27 to TRBJ2-7; the match to TRBD2 covers 7 bases. J was trimmed by 2 bases and V by 6 bases; bases with no gene match: 4. Germline V gene sequence: CDR1 MNHEY, CDR2 SMNVEV (reference sequence). This CDR3 spans 13 amino acids.

V and J are TRBV7-2 and TRBJ2-5; D is perhaps TRBD2 (6 bases). Germline V gene data show CDR1 as SGHTA and CDR2 as FQGNSA. The CDR3 has 15 residues. Trimming removed 5 bases from V and 5 bases from J, with 18 bases in between. The CDR3 is CASSQEGTARETQYF. Here the CDR3 DNA reads TGTGCCAGCAGCCAAGAAGGGACTGCGAGGGAGACCCAGTACTTC.

This chain links TRBV5-4 with TRBJ2-2, with D unclear. In germline, CDR1 is SGHNT, CDR2 YYREEE (reference sequence). Between the trimmed V and J ends, which lost 3 bases and 0 bases, there was a span of 9 bases. The length of the CDR3 is 15 residues. Written as DNA, the CDR3 is TGTGCCAGCAGCTCAGAGATCGCGAACACCGGGGAGCTGTTTTTT. This encodes CASSSEIANTGELFF. The complete variable domain, with remaining parts taken from reference TRBV5-4 and TRBJ2-2, reads ETGVTQSPTHLIKTRGQQVTLRCSSQSGHNTVSWYQQALGQGPQFIFQYYREEENGRGNFPPRFSGLQFPNYSSELNVNALELDDSALYLCASSSEIANTGELFFGEGSRLTVL.

V is TRBV7-9 and J is TRBJ2-1, with 12 bases identical to TRBD2. V was pared by 5 bases and J by 10 bases, with 12 bases of the junction left unmatched. The V gene's germline CDR1 is SEHNR and CDR2 FQNEAQ (reference sequence). The CDR3 runs 16 residues. CDR3 DNA: TGTGCCAGCAGCCCCCAGGGACTAGCGGGCGGGATGGAGCAGTTCTTC. Its translation is CASSPQGLAGGMEQFF. Variable domain in full (rest from reference TRBV7-9 and TRBJ2-1): DTGVSQNPRHKITKRGQNVTFRCDPISEHNRLYWYRQTLGQGPEFLTYFQNEAQLEKSRLLSDRFSAERPKGSFSTLEIQRTEQGDSAMYLCASSPQGLAGGMEQFFGPGTRLTVL.

This clone was picked up a small number of times. This chain connects TRBV2 to TRBJ2-1; D remains ambiguous. Germline assignment: CDR1 SNHLY and CDR2 FYNNEI. The V gene lost 9 bases and the J gene lost 6 bases, with 9 bases spanning the gap. The CDR3 covers 11 residues. The DNA of the CDR3 is TGTGCCAGTACTAATGGCAATGAGCAGTTCTTC. Its protein product is CASTNGNEQFF.

Points on this clone: Other DNA sequences within the sample encode an identical CDR3. J is TRBJ2-7 and V is TRBV5-1; no reliable D call. The CDR3 consists of 14 residues. The germline V gene has CDR1 SGHRS and CDR2 YFSETQ. V gave up 0 bases and J gave up 0 bases, with 7 bases separating them. The chain's CDR3 is CASSLEGSSYEQYF. The CDR3 DNA is TGCGCCAGCAGCTTGGAGGGCAGCTCCTACGAGCAGTACTTC.

V gene TRBV6-4 combines with J gene TRBJ2-1; TRBD2 matches 9 bases. J lost 7 bases, V lost 5 bases, and 9 bases had no gene match. CDR1 and CDR2 (germline): MRHNA, SNTAGT. The CDR3 length is 15 residues. The CDR3 region has the DNA TGTGCCAGCAGTAGGCTAGCGGGATTCGGGAATGAGCAGTTCTTC. It codes for CASSRLAGFGNEQFF.

The chain combines TRBV20-1 with TRBJ2-7; a possible D gene is TRBD1 (6 bases). The germline V and J ends were trimmed by 6 bases and 4 bases, with 10 bases remaining between them. The CDR3 covers 11 residues. Germline V gene sequence: CDR1 DFQATT, CDR2 SNEGSKA (reference sequence). The CDR3 protein is CSARQAYEQYF. The DNA of the CDR3 is TGCAGTGCGAGACAGGCATACGAGCAGTACTTC.

The rearrangement uses TRBV25-1 and TRBJ1-2, with TRBD1 as a possible D gene (5 bases). Germline-derived CDR1 and CDR2 are MGHDK and SYGVNS. The CDR3 runs 13 residues. Trimming took 4 bases from V and 2 from J, leaving 8 bases between them. In DNA form, the CDR3 reads TGTGCCAGCAGTGGTAGACAGAACTATGGCTACACCTTC. Its protein is CASSGRQNYGYTF.

In this sample, this clone turned up once. The chain combines TRBV5-1 with TRBJ2-3, with TRBD2 identical over 9 bases. The ends lost 3 bases at V and 3 bases at J; junction bases unmatched: 8. The CDR3 totals 16 residues. CDR1 is SGHRS, CDR2 YFSETQ, per germline. The CDR3 loop is CASSSGLAGLTDTQYF. The CDR3 DNA follows: TGCGCCAGCAGCTCCGGGCTAGCGGGGCTAACAGATACGCAGTATTTT.

This clone has a handful of counts. The chain couples TRBV7-9 to TRBJ2-2; no clear D. The CDR3 length is 16 residues. Germline values: CDR1 SEHNR, CDR2 FQNEAQ (reference sequence). V was cut by 1 base and J by 5 bases, with 14 bases left in between. CDR3 sequence reads: CASSLESRMRTGELFF. In DNA form, the CDR3 reads TGTGCCAGCAGCTTAGAATCGAGGATGCGGACCGGGGAGCTGTTTTTT. Based on the CDR3 plus reference TRBV7-9 and TRBJ2-2, the full variable domain is DTGVSQNPRHKITKRGQNVTFRCDPISEHNRLYWYRQTLGQGPEFLTYFQNEAQLEKSRLLSDRFSAERPKGSFSTLEIQRTEQGDSAMYLCASSLESRMRTGELFFGEGSRLTVL.

The genes are TRBV4-1 and TRBJ1-1; 10 bases map to TRBD1. The J segment lost 4 bases and the V segment lost 4 bases, leaving 6 bases of the junction unmatched. The CDR3 has 15 residues. The germline V gene has CDR1 MGHRA and CDR2 YSYEKL. The CDR3 bases are TGCGCCAGCAGCCCCCGGACAGGGGGAGCCACTGAAGCTTTCTTT. It specifies CASSPRTGGATEAFF.

The J gene is TRBJ2-2, the V gene TRBV9; TRBD2 is a possible D gene (6 bases). V dropped 4 bases and J dropped 7 bases, with 14 bases sitting between them. This CDR3 spans 14 amino acids. CDR1 is SGDLS and CDR2 is YYNGEE in the germline V gene. CDR3 sequence: CASSRGGADGELFF. The CDR3 DNA reads as TGTGCCAGCAGCCGTGGCGGGGCGGACGGGGAGCTGTTTTTT.

This chain uses TRBV28 with TRBJ2-5, with 8 nucleotides matching TRBD2. V shed 3 bases and J 4 bases; nucleotides not matched to a gene: 4. Germline V lookup: CDR1 MDHEN, CDR2 SYDVKM. The CDR3 sequence is 14 residues long. CDR3 sequence: CASSFSSGRETQYF. CDR3 nucleotides: TGTGCCAGCAGTTTTTCGAGCGGGAGAGAGACCCAGTACTTC.

The chain recombines TRBV19 with TRBJ1-1; no firm D call. V was shortened by 11 bases and J by 1 base, with 8 bases between the two germline ends. There are 11 residues in the CDR3. Germline V gene data show CDR1 as LNHDA and CDR2 as SQIVND (reference sequence). The CDR3 DNA reads as TGTGCCTGCCACACGAACACTGAAGCTTTCTTT. Its translation: CACHTNTEAFF.

The chain couples TRBV20-1 to TRBJ2-5; D gene unclear. Germline CDR1 is DFQATT and CDR2 is SNEGSKA (reference sequence). This CDR3 has 9 residues. Trimming left V 6 bases short and J 3 bases short, with 2 bases between. The CDR3 sequence: CSAEETQYF. CDR3 nucleotides: TGCAGTGCCGAAGAGACCCAGTACTTC.

CDR3 nucleotides: TGCGCCAGCAGCCTCGTCAATACCGTGCCCCGGGGCTACACTGAAGCTTTCTTT. It specifies CASSLVNTVPRGYTEAFF. The rearrangement links TRBV5-1 to TRBJ1-1; tentative D call: TRBD1 (5 bases). Germline assignment: CDR1 SGHRS and CDR2 YFSETQ. The V end was cut by 4 bases, the J end by 3 bases, with 25 bases between. This CDR3 has 18 residues.

This clone was observed a single time. The gene calls are TRBV5-4 and TRBJ1-1; 9 nucleotides line up with TRBD1. This CDR3 is 16 amino acids long. V trimming: 5 bases; J trimming: 0 bases; junction bases outside the gene matches: 8. CDR1 and CDR2 (germline): SGHNT, YYREEE (reference sequence). The CDR3 here is CASRRGQGMMNTEAFF. DNA for the CDR3: TGTGCCAGCAGACGGGGACAGGGTATGATGAACACTGAAGCTTTCTTT.

For the CDR3, the DNA is TGCAGTGCTAGACGGGGAAACACCATATATTTT. Its protein product is CSARRGNTIYF. The V call is TRBV20-1, the J call TRBJ1-3; D is unresolved. The length of the CDR3 is 11 residues. Germline values: CDR1 DFQATT, CDR2 SNEGSKA (reference sequence). V dropped 2 bases and J dropped 4 bases, with 3 bases sitting between them.